This is a list of T cell receptor beta chains from one sample in a study of blood T cell repertoires in COVID-19. Libraries were prepared by immunoSEQ multiplex PCR; TCRdb keeps only in-frame clonotypes and omits some of them. This table holds tens of thousands of clones, around 90% found once. Sequencing was performed on peripheral blood. The source is a human donor in a cohort sampled during active COVID-19. Both conserved end residues are part of each CDR3. The order of the fields is D gene, V gene, J gene, CDR3 protein. The D gene is left open where the match is weak.

.,TRBV6-6,TRBJ2-2,CATQGSNTGELFF
TRBD1,TRBV2,TRBJ2-1,CASIRGGAYNEQFF
.,TRBV19,TRBJ1-1,CASRYRELNTEAFF
TRBD2,TRBV3-1/TRBV3-2,TRBJ2-5,CASSQGVTSGGAETQYF
.,TRBV6-5,TRBJ2-1,CASSLAAEQFF
.,TRBV30,TRBJ2-3,CAWTSGTSSTQYF
TRBD1,TRBV19,TRBJ1-1,CASSRPGQGPEAFF
TRBD1,TRBV5-1,TRBJ1-1,CASSQGALTEAFF
TRBD2,TRBV3-1/TRBV3-2,TRBJ2-1,CASSPRRGGPTKQFF
TRBD2,TRBV7-9,TRBJ2-2,CASSVGLAGVPGELFF
TRBD1,TRBV5-1,TRBJ1-4,CASSLGQGTARNEKLFF
TRBD1,TRBV3-1/TRBV3-2,TRBJ2-3,CASSQDRQGQLTDTQYF
TRBD1,TRBV5-1,TRBJ1-6,CASSQAGGSQDSPLHF
TRBD2,TRBV7-2,TRBJ2-7,CASSSGTSGRLEQYF
TRBD1,TRBV6-5,TRBJ2-7,CASRVGTGKYEQYF
.,TRBV19,TRBJ1-1,CASSIGVSDTEAFF
.,TRBV19,TRBJ2-5,CASSQVRETQYF
TRBD2,TRBV5-1,TRBJ2-7,CASSSAGGRGLYEQYF
TRBD1,TRBV12-5,TRBJ1-1,CASGLEGTGRNTEAFF
.,TRBV7-2,TRBJ1-2,CASNLLQEHYGYTF
TRBD1,TRBV7-2,TRBJ2-7,CASSYGTGDEQYF
TRBD2,TRBV6-5,TRBJ2-7,CASSSWTSGSYEQYF
.,TRBV12-3/TRBV12-4,TRBJ2-7,CASSFKTYEQYF
.,TRBV18,TRBJ2-3,CASSPPPRGTQYF
.,TRBV7-3,TRBJ2-5,CASSLTSLETQYF
TRBD2,TRBV5-4,TRBJ2-1,CASSTGTSGSSYNEQFF
.,TRBV6-5,TRBJ2-7,CASTTTQAVVHEQYF
TRBD1,TRBV5-4,TRBJ2-3,CASSWTGGEDTQYF
TRBD1,TRBV5-1,TRBJ1-1,CASSHGQGGTEAFF
TRBD1,TRBV3-1/TRBV3-2,TRBJ1-3,CASSQADRVSGNTIYF
TRBD1,TRBV19,TRBJ1-6,CASSTQAGTGYSSPLHF
TRBD1,TRBV19,TRBJ2-7,CASSIGTEGNYEQYF
TRBD1,TRBV6-2/TRBV6-3,TRBJ1-1,CASSYGRGPANTEAFF